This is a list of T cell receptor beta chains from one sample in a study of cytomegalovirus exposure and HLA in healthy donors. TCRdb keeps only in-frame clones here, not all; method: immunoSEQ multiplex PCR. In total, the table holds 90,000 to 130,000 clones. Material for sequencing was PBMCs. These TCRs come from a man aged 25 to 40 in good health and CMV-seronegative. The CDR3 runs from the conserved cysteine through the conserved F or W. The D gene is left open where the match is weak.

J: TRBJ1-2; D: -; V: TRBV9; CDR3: CASSVGGDYGYTF; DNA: TGTGCCAGCAGCGTAGGGGGAGACTATGGCTACACCTTC
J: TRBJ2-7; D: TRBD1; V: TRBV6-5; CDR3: CASSYSRTGVDEQYF; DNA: TGTGCCAGCAGTTACTCAAGGACAGGAGTTGACGAGCAGTACTTC
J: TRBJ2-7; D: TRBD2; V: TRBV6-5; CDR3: CASSPSGTSLYEQYF; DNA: TGTGCCAGCAGTCCCTCCGGGACTAGCCTGTACGAGCAGTACTTC
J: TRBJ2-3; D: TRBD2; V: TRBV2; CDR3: CASSWGLFSTDTQYF; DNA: TGTGCCAGCAGTTGGGGACTATTTAGCACAGATACGCAGTATTTT
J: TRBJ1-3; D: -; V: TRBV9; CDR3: CASSVVPGAGGNTIYF; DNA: TGTGCCAGCAGCGTAGTTCCAGGGGCAGGGGGAAACACCATATATTTT
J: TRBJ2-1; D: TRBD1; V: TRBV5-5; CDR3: CASSFQGTGGYNEQFF; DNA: TGTGCCAGCAGCTTTCAAGGGACAGGGGGCTACAATGAGCAGTTCTTC
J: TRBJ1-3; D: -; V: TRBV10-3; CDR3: CASRAANSGNTIYF; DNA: TGTGCATCCAGGGCCGCGAACTCTGGAAACACCATATATTTT
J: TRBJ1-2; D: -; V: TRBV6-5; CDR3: CASSYAVGGGAGGYTF; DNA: TGTGCCAGCAGTTACGCGGTGGGGGGGGGCGCGGGTGGCTACACCTTC
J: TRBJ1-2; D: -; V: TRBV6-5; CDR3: CASSFRGYGYTF; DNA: TGTGCCAGCAGTTTTCGAGGGTATGGCTACACCTTC
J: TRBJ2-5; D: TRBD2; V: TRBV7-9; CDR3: CASSLWVSGGETQYF; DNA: TGTGCCAGCAGCTTGTGGGTCTCGGGAGGAGAGACCCAGTACTTC
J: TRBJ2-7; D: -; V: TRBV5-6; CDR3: CASSLYRAGFYEQYF; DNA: TGTGCCAGCAGCTTGTACAGGGCCGGCTTTTACGAGCAGTACTTC
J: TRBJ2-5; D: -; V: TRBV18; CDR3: CASSYRERETQYF; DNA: TGTGCCAGCTCATACAGGGAACGAGAGACCCAGTACTTC
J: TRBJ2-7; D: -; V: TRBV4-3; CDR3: CASSQEETGSFYEQYF; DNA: TGCGCCAGCAGCCAAGAGGAAACAGGGAGCTTCTACGAGCAGTACTTC
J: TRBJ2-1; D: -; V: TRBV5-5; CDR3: CASSLGGRGLEQFF; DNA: TGTGCCAGCAGCTTGGGGGGCCGTGGGCTCGAGCAGTTCTTC
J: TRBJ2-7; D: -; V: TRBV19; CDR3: CASSIRYRVTEQYF; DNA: TGTGCCAGTAGTATAAGATACAGGGTAACCGAGCAGTACTTC
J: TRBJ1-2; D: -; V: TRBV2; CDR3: CASSEEGNYGYTF; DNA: TGTGCCAGCAGTGAAGAGGGGAACTATGGCTACACCTTC
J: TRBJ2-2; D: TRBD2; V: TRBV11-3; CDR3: CASSLGRGDTGELFF; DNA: TGTGCCAGCAGCCTAGGACGGGGGGATACCGGGGAGCTGTTTTTT
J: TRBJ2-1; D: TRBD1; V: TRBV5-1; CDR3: CASSLAGQGGTNEQFF; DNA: TGCGCCAGCAGCCTAGCGGGACAGGGGGGAACCAATGAGCAGTTCTTC
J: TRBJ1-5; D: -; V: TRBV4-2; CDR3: CASSQDSGDITLSQHF; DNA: TGTGCCAGCAGCCAAGATAGCGGGGACATTACGCTGTCCCAGCATTTT
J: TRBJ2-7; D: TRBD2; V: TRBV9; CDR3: CASSPRGSGGPYEQYF; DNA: TGTGCCAGCAGCCCCCGAGGTAGCGGGGGACCCTACGAGCAGTACTTC
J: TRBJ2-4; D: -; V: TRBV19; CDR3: CASSISDPRGIQYF; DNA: TGTGCCAGTAGTATCTCGGACCCCCGGGGAATTCAGTACTTC
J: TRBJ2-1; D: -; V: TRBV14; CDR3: CASSSHQGYNEQFF; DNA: TGTGCCAGCAGCTCACACCAGGGATACAATGAGCAGTTCTTC
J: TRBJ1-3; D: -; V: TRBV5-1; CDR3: CASSLEAGGSGNTIYF; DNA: TGCGCCAGCAGCTTGGAAGCCGGCGGCTCTGGAAACACCATATATTTT
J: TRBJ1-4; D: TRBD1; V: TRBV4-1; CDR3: CASSLTGVANEKLFF; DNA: TGCGCCAGCAGCTTGACAGGGGTGGCTAATGAAAAACTGTTTTTT
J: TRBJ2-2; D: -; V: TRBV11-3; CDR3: CASSLLGSGGELFF; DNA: TGTGCCAGCAGCCTGCTCGGGTCCGGCGGGGAGCTGTTTTTT
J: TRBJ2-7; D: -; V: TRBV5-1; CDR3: CASRQDPTSSYEQYF; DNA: TGCGCCAGCCGGCAGGACCCGACTAGCTCCTACGAGCAGTACTTC
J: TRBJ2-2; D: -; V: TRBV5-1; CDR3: CASSLKAGQTGELFF; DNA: TGCGCCAGCAGCTTGAAGGCAGGGCAGACCGGGGAGCTGTTTTTT
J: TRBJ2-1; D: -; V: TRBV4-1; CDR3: CASSQERAGEQFF; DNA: TGCGCCAGCAGCCAAGAGAGGGCGGGTGAGCAGTTCTTC
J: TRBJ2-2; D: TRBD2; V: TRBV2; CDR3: CASGSGTSGTTGELFF; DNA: TGTGCCAGCGGCTCCGGGACTAGCGGCACTACCGGGGAGCTGTTTTTT
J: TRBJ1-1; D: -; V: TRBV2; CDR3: CASSAPAGAGYTEAFF; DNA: TGTGCCAGCAGTGCTCCGGCGGGGGCTGGGTACACTGAAGCTTTCTTT
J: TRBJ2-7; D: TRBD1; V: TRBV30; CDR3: CAWSLTGLSGEQYF; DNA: TGTGCCTGGAGTTTGACAGGGTTATCGGGCGAGCAGTACTTC
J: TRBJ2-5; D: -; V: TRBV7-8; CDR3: CASRYTAQETQYF; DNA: TGTGCCAGCAGATATACAGCTCAAGAGACCCAGTACTTC
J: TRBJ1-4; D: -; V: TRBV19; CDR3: CASSLSSGHQRF; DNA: TGTGCCAGTAGTTTGTCGTCGGGACATCAACGTTTT
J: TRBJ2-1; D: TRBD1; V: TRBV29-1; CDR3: CSVRQGTYNEQFF; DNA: TGCAGCGTTCGACAGGGCACCTACAATGAGCAGTTCTTC